The clone carrying this TCR beta chain was found once. The data stem from a study of cytomegalovirus exposure and HLA in healthy donors. Though probably carrying unrecorded immune exposures, donors were nominally healthy at sampling. Amplification used 60 Vbeta primers and 13 Jbeta primers. Produced via immunoSEQ multiplex PCR; TCRdb's table is partial and in-frame only. The sample gives some 150,000 clones, around 80% of which show up once; 9.5% to 15% is in the top ten. J lost 6 bases, V lost 8 bases, and 3 bases had no gene match. CDR1 is MNHEY and CDR2 is SMNVEV in the germline V gene (reference sequence). The CDR3 has 12 amino acids.

This receptor was identified in a man aged 25 to 40 in good health and CMV-seropositive. V is TRBV27 and J is TRBJ2-1; 8 nucleotides agree with TRBD1. Sequencing was performed on PBMCs. The CDR3 DNA sequence: TGTGCCAGCTGCACAGGGGGCAATGAGCAGTTCTTC. Translation gives CASCTGGNEQFF.